This T cell receptor (beta chain) was retrieved from a study of low-dose radiotherapy and immunotherapy resistance in tumors. Study as a whole: Given every two weeks, intravenous cyclophosphamide 200 mg/m2 preceded radiation and immunotherapy by one day.

The CDR3 loop spans 15 amino acids. Trimming cost V 8 bases and J 5 bases, with 19 bases left between them. Germline assignment: CDR1 MNHNY and CDR2 SVGAGI (reference sequence). The time point here: before trial treatment. The presence of advanced solid tumors lacking tumor-infiltrating lymphocytes characterized eligible patients. cDNA synthesis used a TRAV/TRBV-specific primer set for both chains. With a constant-region primer and a V-primer adapter, TCRs were subjected to roughly 20 PCR cycles of amplification. MiXCR was run by TCRdb on the reads, yielding one entry per CDR3 protein. The profile shows approximately 89,000 distinct CDR3 sequences, approximately 20% of them singletons. This clonotype was seen at least ten times.

The receptor was isolated from a male donor with prostate cancer. The rearrangement uses TRBV6-6 and TRBJ2-1; D unresolved. Sequencing used PBMCs, obtained before treatment. The CDR3 loop is CASQVGKMGHNEQFF. The CDR3 DNA reads as TGTGCCAGCCAGGTGGGAAAGATGGGCCACAATGAGCAGTTCTTC.